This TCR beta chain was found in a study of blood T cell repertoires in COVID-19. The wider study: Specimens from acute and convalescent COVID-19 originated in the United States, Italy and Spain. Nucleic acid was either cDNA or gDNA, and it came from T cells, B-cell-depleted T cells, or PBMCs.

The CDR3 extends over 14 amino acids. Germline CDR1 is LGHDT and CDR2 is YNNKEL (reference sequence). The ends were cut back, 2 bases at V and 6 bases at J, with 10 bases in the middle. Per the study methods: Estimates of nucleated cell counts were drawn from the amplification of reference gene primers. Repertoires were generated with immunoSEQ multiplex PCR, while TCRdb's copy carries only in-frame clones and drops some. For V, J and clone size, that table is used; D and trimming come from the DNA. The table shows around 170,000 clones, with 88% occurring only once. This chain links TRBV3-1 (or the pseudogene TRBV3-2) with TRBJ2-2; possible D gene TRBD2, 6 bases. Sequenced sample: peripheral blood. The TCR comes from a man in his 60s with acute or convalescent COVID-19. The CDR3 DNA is TGTGCCAGCAGCCAACCTGGAGGGGCCGGGGAGCTGTTTTTT. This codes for CASSQPGGAGELFF.